The present T cell receptor (beta chain) was sequenced within a study of T cell responses to AZD1222 COVID-19 vaccine. The CDR3 spans 14 residues. V lost 4 bases, J lost 5 bases, and 15 bases lay in between. Germline CDR1 reads LGHDT; CDR2 reads YNNKEL (reference sequence). Generated by immunoSEQ multiplex PCR, the TCRdb table keeps only in-frame clones and is missing some. The sample has tens of thousands of clones; 88% are singletons. This receptor was obtained from an adult in good health. The V and J genes are TRBV3-1 (or the pseudogene TRBV3-2) and TRBJ2-7; D might be TRBD1 (5 bases). The sample was peripheral blood, taken on day 0 of MenACWY control vaccination. This chain's CDR3 is CASSLRRVYDEQYF. CDR3 DNA sequence: TGTGCCAGCAGCCTCCGCAGGGTGTATGACGAGCAGTACTTC.